This T cell receptor (beta chain) derives from a study of OX40 agonist ivuxolimab in advanced cancers. The overall study: Patients were infused with ivuxolimab every 2 weeks at 0.01 to 10 mg/kg.

Germline V lookup: CDR1 SGDLS, CDR2 YYNGEE. This CDR3 region has 15 residues. The V end was cut by 4 bases, the J end by 0 bases, with 13 bases between. The repertoire was sequenced with immunoSEQ multiplex PCR; TCRdb's copy has only in-frame clones and lacks some. The sample shows roughly 75,000 clones, approximately 86% of them seen only once. The sequence came from an adult with an advanced solid tumor such as melanoma, head and neck, liver or kidney cancer. The material sequenced was CD4+ or CD8+ T cells sorted from blood, taken in a trial of the OX40 agonist ivuxolimab. This chain links TRBV9 with TRBJ1-1; D may be TRBD1 (6 bases). CDR3 in DNA: TGTGCCAGCAGCCCGGGGGGGGCCATGAACACTGAAGCTTTCTTT. Translating it yields CASSPGGAMNTEAFF.